This TCR beta chain derives from a study of blood T cell repertoires in COVID-19. Source study methods: Nucleated cell counts were estimated from reference gene primer amplification. Measured with immunoSEQ multiplex PCR; TCRdb has only the in-frame clones, and not every one. The V and J calls and clone size come from that table; D and trimming were worked out from the DNA. Among roughly 180,000 clones listed, about 86% were seen once. This clone was recorded many times. Per germline, CDR1 MNHNS and CDR2 SASEGT. V dropped 2 bases and J dropped 6; count of bases not matched to a gene: 1. The CDR3 spans 15 residues.

The TCR originated in a man aged 60-69 years with acute or convalescent COVID-19. Material: peripheral blood. This chain links TRBV6-1 with TRBJ2-2, with 12 bases that match TRBD2. As DNA, the CDR3 is TGTGCCAGCAGTGAACTAGCGGGAGGGCCCGGGGAGCTGTTTTTT. Its protein is CASSELAGGPGELFF.